The present entry profiles one TCR beta chain with its context. Its antigen is currently not known. No qualities accompany the bases; no much larger clone lies one base away. The cohort was made up of around 720 healthy bone marrow donors. All cohort members were sampled while nominally healthy, although unrecorded immune exposures were likely present. The donor tested CMV seronegative, placing the donor among the 352 seronegative members of the cohort. Every donor gave a peripheral blood sample, and the peripheral blood mononuclear cells from that sample were used for TCR beta sequencing. The Qiagen DNeasy Blood Extraction Kit was used to extract genomic DNA from the blood cell samples. The sample comes from a study of cytomegalovirus exposure and HLA in healthy donors (dated by TCRdb to about 2017). Context from the whole study: An earlier analysis of approximately 600 of the donors reported more than 250 Gb of sequence data and around 120 million unique TCR beta sequences from about 200 million T cells. An earlier analysis of 587 of the donors used high-throughput TCR beta sequencing to judge whether each TCR beta V gene segment behaved as functional or pseudogenic. A handful of DR-DQ haplotypes were handled as single units for association and clustering because linkage in the cohort was strong. An early release that covered about 600 HLA-typed donors contained around 330 gigabases of sequencing data and tens of millions of unique TCR sequences. The number of donors typed differed by locus, with roughly 629-640 for A, B, C, DRB1 and DQB1, 522 for DQA1, about 610 for DPA1, and some 470 for DPB1. Genome-wide SNP genotypes for about 65% of the roughly 670 donors were used in a later genetic analysis, which treated that subset as a discovery cohort. Rather than drawing on any new phenotypic data, the later analysis identified candidate immune exposures from TCR beta sequences and the way those sequences occurred across donors. Donor age, sex, ethnicity and CMV serostatus were compiled together with the repertoire data. Among the roughly 390 genotyped donors, approximately 77% belonged to the genetic ancestry cluster associated with self-reported Caucasian donors. All discovery cohort repertoires had been generated on a single sequencing platform. The study used immunosequencing to profile the T cell repertoires of approximately 630 subjects and linked those repertoires to cytomegalovirus serostatus. The study combined high-throughput TCR immunosequencing, statistical association of individual TCRs with disease status, and machine learning to predict cytomegalovirus infection status. Along with the approximately 650-subject first cohort, a separate validation cohort of over a hundred different subjects was used. A later analysis re-examined previously published TCR beta repertoires from hundreds of donors and added high-resolution HLA genotyping to investigate patterns of TCR occurrence. On average, roughly 240,000 unique TCR beta nucleotide sequences were sequenced per donor among several hundred genotyped donors of the cohort, with roughly 18% of those sequences being non-productive. The study aimed to test whether signatures of past pathogen exposure could be identified by cataloging public T cell receptors. Class I and class II HLA loci were covered by the typing at four-digit resolution.

The method behind the library was the immunoSEQ multiplex PCR assay. The multiplex PCR relied on a mix of 60 forward primers for TCR Vbeta segments and 13 reverse primers for TCR Jbeta segments. The CDR3 region of rearranged TCR beta genes was amplified from genomic DNA with a multiplex PCR assay. On the Illumina HiSeq System, the amplified TCR beta libraries were sequenced as 87-base-pair reads. As for how the authors treated the data: A later analysis counted tens of millions of unique TCR beta chains across the 640 or so repertoires, and around 9.9 million of these chains were shared by at least two donors. A nearest-neighbor algorithm error-corrected the raw reads and collapsed the reads into unique sequences, merging closely related sequences to remove PCR and sequencing errors. V, D and J gene segments were assigned by aligning CDR3 sequences to IMGT reference sequences. For a sequence to be retained, a match of at least six nucleotides to both a V gene segment and a J gene segment was required. Rearrangements were classified as productive when the CDR3 lacked stop codons and remained in frame with V and J, and all other rearrangements were classified as non-productive. CDR3 was defined according to IMGT convention as the region running from the second conserved V-encoded cysteine to the conserved J-encoded phenylalanine. In an earlier analysis of some 550 of the donors, sequences lacking an unambiguous match to a single V gene segment were excluded. An earlier analysis of fewer than 650 of the donors classified V segments as functional when productive rearrangements were above 56.7% and as segregating when the standard deviation between donors was above 5%. A statistical classification framework was developed to diagnose cytomegalovirus status using the catalog of TCR beta chain sequences. A later analysis assigned V and J genes by comparing TCR nucleotide sequences with IMGT/GENE-DB human TR gene sequences. Using the TCRdist pipeline, a later analysis assigned CDR3 sequences along with most-parsimonious VDJ recombination scenarios. In a later analysis, each TCR beta chain was defined by its CDR3 amino acid sequence together with its V-gene family, and reads without a unique V-gene family were excluded. A later analysis removed nearly 600 highly shared, low-generation-probability nucleotide sequences to deal with suspected cross-contamination and a sequencing artifact. For each public chain, a later analysis derived a clonal expansion index from normalized ranks of inferred template counts within each repertoire. A later analysis computed generation probabilities with a VDJ recombination model fitted to out-of-frame rearrangements, and checked the results against IGoR. A later analysis scored TCR-TCR, TCR-HLA and TCR-CMV co-occurrence with hypergeometric tests, applying a repertoire-size bias correction to TCR pairs. In a later analysis, false discovery rates were estimated by permuting HLA or CMV assignments 20 times. A later analysis grouped co-occurring TCRs with DBSCAN, adding TCRdist sequence similarity when clustering within HLA-allele-positive subsets. Repertoires with fewer than 30,000 or more than 120,000 public chains, plus five repertoires with anomalous nucleotide sharing, were excluded from co-occurrence clustering. Not all clones reach the TCRdb copy of this immuneACCESS table, which keeps in-frame sequences only. Checked studies attribute under half of the gap to unresolved V genes and leave the rest unexplained. Clone size and V and J calls were adopted from that table, with D and trimming inferred from the DNA. The sample table lists around 72,000 clones, around 78% of them with a count of one. The ten biggest clones cover around 6% of the sample.

V drops 0 bases and J drops 6 bases, leaving 11 bases in between. Measured from the cysteine to the phenylalanine, the CDR3 is 15 residues long. The only DNA kept is the CDR3, 45 bases in frame from the first base. Looking up the germline V gene yields CDR1 SNHLY and CDR2 FYNNEI. General conclusions and limits of the study: According to the authors, the approach could potentially be generalized to other disease states and immunological phenotypes. In a later genetic analysis, a missense DCLRE1C variant was associated with V-gene and J-gene trimming of TCR beta chains, and the association was replicated in an independent cohort. The only immune exposure information available for the cohort was CMV serostatus. Because some donors lacked HLA typing at each locus, the association tests relied only on the typed subset. A later analysis found that HLA-associated TCR beta chains were more clonally expanded and had lower generation probabilities than equally common non-associated chains. According to a later analysis, parvovirus B19, influenza, CMV and Epstein-Barr virus appeared linked to several top co-occurrence clusters. Some IMGT-functional V segments, including TRBV6-2 and TRBV6-3, could not be told apart with the 87-base-pair reads, so those segments were excluded. A few of the identified cytomegalovirus-associated TCR beta chains were confirmed in vitro to be specific for cytomegalovirus antigens. In the study, about 150 TCR beta chains were listed as associated with cytomegalovirus. Most TCR sequences were observed very rarely across donors, whereas some public TCRs were present in many individuals. The presence/absence analyses assumed that sequencing depth was roughly uniform across donors, and that assumption may not be true. The classifier was reported to diagnose cytomegalovirus status with high specificity and sensitivity in both the original and validation cohorts. A further reported finding was that TCR beta sequences accurately predicted the HLA-A and HLA-B alleles for most subjects in the first cohort. Linkage disequilibrium might explain the correlated functional status among segregating V segments, but an unknown experimental factor could not be ruled out. This cohort had only TCR beta chains sequenced, and the lack of alpha or paired-chain data limited which features could be detected. Compared with the roughly 710-donor mean, donors in an Asian-associated ancestry cluster had fewer N-insertions in productive TCRs, according to a later genetic analysis. Because counts were too low, roughly 18 rarely observed V segments, including chromosome 9 orphons, were left out of the earlier analysis of some 600 of the donors. In a later analysis, the rate of TCR association differed among HLA loci, with DRB1 alleles having the most associated TCRs and HLA-C alleles having the fewest. A group of highly shared sequence variants was considered likely to be a technical artifact of the sequencing pipeline. An earlier analysis of approximately 570 of the donors showed that most TCR beta V segments appeared in productive rearrangements either about 87% or about 30% of the time, which broadly matched IMGT annotations. In a later analysis, some 18,000 TCR beta sequences were associated with specific HLA alleles at a false discovery rate of 0.05. Strong co-occurrence of HLA alleles, especially DR and DQ, made assigning TCR associations to individual alleles difficult. Most CMV-associated TCR beta chains appeared to be HLA-restricted in a later analysis, and the HLA associations seemed to be driven largely by CMV exposure.

The rearrangement combines TRBV2 with TRBJ2-2; D gene: possibly TRBD2, on 5 matching bases. The sample comprised PBMCs. The source of this sequence is a man aged 50-60 years in good health and CMV-seronegative. CDR3 reads: CASSEALRGAGELFF. The DNA sequence reads TGTGCCAGCAGTGAAGCGCTTCGGGGTGCCGGGGAGCTGTTTTTT.